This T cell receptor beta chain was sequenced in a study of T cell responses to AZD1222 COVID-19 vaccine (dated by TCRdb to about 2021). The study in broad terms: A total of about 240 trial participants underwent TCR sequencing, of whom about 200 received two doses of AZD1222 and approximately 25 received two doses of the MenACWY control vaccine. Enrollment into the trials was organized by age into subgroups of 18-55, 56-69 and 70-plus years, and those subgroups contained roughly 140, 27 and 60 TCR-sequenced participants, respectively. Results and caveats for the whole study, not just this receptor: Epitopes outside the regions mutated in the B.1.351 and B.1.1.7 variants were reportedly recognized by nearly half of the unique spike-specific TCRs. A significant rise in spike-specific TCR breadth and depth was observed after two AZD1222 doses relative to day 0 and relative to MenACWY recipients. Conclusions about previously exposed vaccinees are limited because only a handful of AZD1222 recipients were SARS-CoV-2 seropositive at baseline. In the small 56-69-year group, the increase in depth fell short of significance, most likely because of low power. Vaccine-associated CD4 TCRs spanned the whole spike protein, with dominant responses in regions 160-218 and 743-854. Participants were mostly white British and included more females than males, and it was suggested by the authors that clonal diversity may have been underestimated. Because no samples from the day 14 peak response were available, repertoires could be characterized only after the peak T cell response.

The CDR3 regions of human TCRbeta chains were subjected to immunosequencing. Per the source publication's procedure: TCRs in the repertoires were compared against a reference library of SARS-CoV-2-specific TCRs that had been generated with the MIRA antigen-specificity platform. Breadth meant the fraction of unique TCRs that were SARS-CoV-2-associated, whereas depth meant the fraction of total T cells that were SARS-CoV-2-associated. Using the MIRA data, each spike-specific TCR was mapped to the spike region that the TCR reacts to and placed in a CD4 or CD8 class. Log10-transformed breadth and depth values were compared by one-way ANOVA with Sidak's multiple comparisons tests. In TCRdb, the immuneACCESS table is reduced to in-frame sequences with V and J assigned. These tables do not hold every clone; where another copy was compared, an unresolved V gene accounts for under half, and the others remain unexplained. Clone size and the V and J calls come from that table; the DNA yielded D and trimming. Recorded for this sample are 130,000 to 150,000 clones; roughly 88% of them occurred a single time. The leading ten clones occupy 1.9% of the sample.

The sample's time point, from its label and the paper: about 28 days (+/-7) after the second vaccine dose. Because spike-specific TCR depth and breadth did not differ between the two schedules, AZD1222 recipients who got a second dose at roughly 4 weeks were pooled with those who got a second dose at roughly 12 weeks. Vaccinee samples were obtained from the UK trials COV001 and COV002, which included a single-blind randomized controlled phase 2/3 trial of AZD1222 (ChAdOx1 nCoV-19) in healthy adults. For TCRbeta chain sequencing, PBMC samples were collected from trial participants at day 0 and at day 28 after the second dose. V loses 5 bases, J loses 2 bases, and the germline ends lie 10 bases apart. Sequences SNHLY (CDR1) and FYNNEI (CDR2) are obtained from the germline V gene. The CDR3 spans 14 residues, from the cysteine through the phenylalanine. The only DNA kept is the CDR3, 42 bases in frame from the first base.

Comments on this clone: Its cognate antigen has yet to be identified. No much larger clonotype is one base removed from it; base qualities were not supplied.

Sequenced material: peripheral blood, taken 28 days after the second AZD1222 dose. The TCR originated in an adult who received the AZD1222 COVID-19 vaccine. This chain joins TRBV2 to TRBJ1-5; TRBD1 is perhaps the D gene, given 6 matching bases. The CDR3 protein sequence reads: CASSLNRGNQPQHF. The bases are TGTGCCAGCAGTTTAAACAGGGGCAATCAGCCCCAGCATTTT.